The rows below give T cell receptor beta chains drawn from one sample of a study of cytomegalovirus exposure and HLA in healthy donors. TCRdb keeps only in-frame clones here, not all; method: immunoSEQ multiplex PCR. The sample data list more than 70,000 clones. The sample taken for sequencing was PBMCs. These TCRs come from a woman between 55 and 75 years old in good health and CMV-seronegative. Each CDR3 is given with its conserved first and last residue. A D gene is named only where the DNA matches it firmly. Size is omitted from some rows. Given values are once, few, many or a class for expanded clones.

v_call	clone_size	d_call	j_call	cdr3_length	cdr3_aa	cdr3_nt
TRBV19	NA	NA	TRBJ2-5	17	CASSIRTIGGREETQYF	TGTGCCAGTAGTATCCGGACAATCGGGGGGCGCGAGGAGACCCAGTACTTC
TRBV6-4	NA	TRBD2	TRBJ2-7	17	CASSIHNRLAGVREQYF	TGTGCCAGCAGTATTCATAACCGACTAGCGGGAGTAAGGGAGCAGTACTTC
TRBV6-5	NA	TRBD1	TRBJ2-7	15	CASSYQIGTGGVQYF	TGTGCCAGCAGTTACCAGATCGGGACAGGGGGCGTACAGTACTTC
TRBV29-1	NA	TRBD1	TRBJ2-1	18	CSAARSGRTGQSYNEQFF	TGCAGCGCCGCCCGGTCTGGACGGACAGGCCAATCCTACAATGAGCAGTTCTTC
TRBV19	NA	NA	TRBJ2-4	14	CASSIGRGLNIQYF	TGTGCCAGTAGTATAGGGCGGGGACTAAACATTCAGTACTTC
TRBV7-9	NA	TRBD2	TRBJ2-1	15	CASTMGLANFDEQFF	TGTGCCAGCACCATGGGACTAGCTAATTTTGATGAGCAGTTCTTC
TRBV27	NA	NA	TRBJ2-5	16	CASSSSRLTSAETQYF	NA
TRBV10-1	NA	TRBD2	TRBJ2-6	18	CASSDGGRAVSGANVLTF	TGCGCCAGCAGTGACGGCGGGAGGGCCGTGTCTGGGGCCAACGTCCTGACTTTC
TRBV19	NA	NA	TRBJ2-3	14	CASNPGVGTDTQYF	TGTGCCAGTAATCCGGGAGTTGGGACAGATACGCAGTATTTT
TRBV4-2	medium-sized	TRBD2	TRBJ2-1	14	CASTTKREVNEQFF	TGTGCCAGCACCACCAAGCGGGAGGTCAATGAGCAGTTCTTC
TRBV11-1	NA	NA	TRBJ1-1	15	CASSSFGEGNTEAFF	TGTGCCAGCAGCTCCTTCGGGGAGGGGAACACTGAAGCTTTCTTT
TRBV7-3	NA	NA	TRBJ2-3	14	CASSMTGPVATQYF	TGTGCCAGCAGCATGACTGGTCCCGTCGCTACGCAGTATTTT
TRBV11-3	NA	TRBD1	TRBJ2-7	17	CASSSRSRQGNHHEQYF	TGTGCCAGCAGCTCGAGATCCAGACAGGGGAATCATCACGAGCAGTACTTC
TRBV19	NA	TRBD1	TRBJ1-1	14	CASSIRQGETEAFF	TGTGCCAGTAGTATCAGGCAGGGGGAGACTGAAGCTTTCTTT
TRBV9	NA	TRBD2	TRBJ2-2	19	CASSVAPGLAGGGTGELFF	TGTGCCAGCAGCGTAGCTCCGGGACTAGCGGGAGGTGGCACCGGGGAGCTGTTTTTT
TRBV7-9	NA	TRBD1	TRBJ1-2	15	CASSLEGTGGDGYTF	TGTGCCAGCAGCTTAGAAGGGACAGGGGGCGATGGCTACACCTTC
TRBV30	NA	NA	TRBJ1-1	12	CAWGAGGTEAFF	TGTGCCTGGGGGGCGGGGGGCACTGAAGCTTTCTTT
TRBV30	NA	TRBD1	TRBJ2-5	15	CAWSHIQGPQETQYF	TGTGCCTGGAGTCATATACAGGGGCCCCAAGAGACCCAGTACTTC
TRBV5-5	NA	TRBD1	TRBJ1-3	14	CASRTGPGLSTIYF	TGTGCCAGCAGGACAGGGCCTGGGCTGAGCACCATATATTTT
TRBV19	NA	TRBD2	TRBJ2-2	18	CASSIQELAGANTGELFF	TGTGCCAGTAGTATTCAGGAGCTAGCGGGGGCGAACACCGGGGAGCTGTTTTTT